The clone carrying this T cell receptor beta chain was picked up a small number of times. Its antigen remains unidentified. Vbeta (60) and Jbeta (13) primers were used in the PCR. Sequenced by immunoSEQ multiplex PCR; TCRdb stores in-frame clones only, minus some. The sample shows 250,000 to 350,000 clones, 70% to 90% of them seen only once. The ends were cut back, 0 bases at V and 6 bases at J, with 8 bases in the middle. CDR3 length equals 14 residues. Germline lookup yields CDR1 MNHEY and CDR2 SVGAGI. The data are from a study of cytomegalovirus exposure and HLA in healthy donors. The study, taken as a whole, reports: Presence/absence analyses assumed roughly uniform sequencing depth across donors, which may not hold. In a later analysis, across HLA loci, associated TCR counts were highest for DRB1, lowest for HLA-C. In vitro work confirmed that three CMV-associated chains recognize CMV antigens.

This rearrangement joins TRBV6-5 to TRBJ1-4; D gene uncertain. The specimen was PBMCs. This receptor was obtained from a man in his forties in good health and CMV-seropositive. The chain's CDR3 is CASSYSAEDEKLFF. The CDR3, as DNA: TGTGCCAGCAGTTACTCTGCAGAAGATGAAAAACTGTTTTTT.